The rows below give T cell receptor beta chains drawn from one sample of a study of early T cells in non-severe SARS-CoV-2 infection. MiXCR, run by TCRdb on the 5' RACE reads, gives a single entry per CDR3 protein. The repertoire holds 32,000 or so distinct CDR3 sequences, around 4.6% seen once, with roughly 14% in the top ten. The sample comprised whole blood. The receptors were gathered from an adult who was a healthcare worker with PCR-confirmed SARS-CoV-2 infection or an uninfected control (not recorded which). Both conserved end residues are part of each CDR3. The D gene is left open where the match is weak. A row's size may be missing; if present it is once, few, many or a size class.

d_call	clone_size	v_call	j_call	cdr3_nt	cdr3_aa
-	few	TRBV6-5	TRBJ1-1	TGTGCCAGCAGTTACTGGAACAGGAAAAACACTGAAGCTTTCTTT	CASSYWNRKNTEAFF
-	-	TRBV10-3	TRBJ2-5	TGTGCCATCAGCCTGGCAGGGCCGCTTGAGACCCAGTACTTC	CAISLAGPLETQYF
TRBD1	many	TRBV30	TRBJ1-2	TGTGCCTGGAGTAAGGGGGCCTTGCTACCTGGCTACACCTTC	CAWSKGALLPGYTF
TRBD1	many	TRBV19	TRBJ1-5	TGTGCCAGTAGTATCAGACAGGGAGGTAATCAGCCCCAGCATTTT	CASSIRQGGNQPQHF
-	many	TRBV18	TRBJ1-5	TGTGCCACCTGTTATCCGCGGGGAGACAATAGCAATCAGCCCCAGCATTTT	CATCYPRGDNSNQPQHF
TRBD1	many	TRBV7-8	TRBJ1-1	TGTGCCAGCAGCTTACGTTTGCAGGGGGCCGAGGAAGCTTTCTTT	CASSLRLQGAEEAFF
-	-	TRBV5-1	TRBJ1-4	TGCGCCAGCAGTCACCAGGCGGAAACTAATGAAAAACTGTTTTTT	CASSHQAETNEKLFF
-	-	TRBV6-1	TRBJ1-5	TGTGCCAGCAGTGAAGCGAACTACTGGGAGCATTTT	CASSEANYWEHF
-	many	TRBV20-1	TRBJ2-7	TGCAGTGCTTGGCCAGGAGGGAACGAGCAGTACTTC	CSAWPGGNEQYF
-	medium-sized	TRBV4-2	TRBJ2-3	TGTGCCAGCAGCCAAGTTCCAGGGGCAGATACGCAGTATTTT	CASSQVPGADTQYF
-	few	TRBV28	TRBJ2-7	TGTGCCAGCAGCTTTACAGGTTTCTCCTACGAGCAGTACTTC	CASSFTGFSYEQYF
-	medium-sized	TRBV6-4	TRBJ2-1	TGTGCCAGCAGTGGGGACGGGGGAGCCTACAATGAGCAGTTCTTC	CASSGDGGAYNEQFF
-	-	TRBV7-2	TRBJ2-5	TGTGCCAGCAGCTTATCCGGGGACCAAGAGACCCAGTACTTC	CASSLSGDQETQYF
-	-	TRBV7-9	TRBJ2-1	TGTGCCAGCAGCCTCTCGCTGGGAGATACTTACAATGAGCAGTTCTTC	CASSLSLGDTYNEQFF
-	many	TRBV20-1	TRBJ1-5	TGCAGTGCTAGGCCCCCTTCCCTTAATCAGCCCCAGCATTTT	CSARPPSLNQPQHF
-	-	TRBV18	TRBJ1-1	TGTGCCAGCTCACCAGGGGAAGGGAATGAAGCTTTCTTT	CASSPGEGNEAFF
-	few	TRBV3-1	TRBJ1-6	TGTGCCAGCAGTCCCGAAGGGCACTGGAATTCACCCCTCCACTTT	CASSPEGHWNSPLHF
-	-	TRBV12-3/TRBV12-4	TRBJ1-1	TGTGCCAGCAGTTTTCAGGGAGCTGAAGCTTTCTTT	CASSFQGAEAFF
-	few	TRBV19	TRBJ2-2	TGTGCCAGTAGTTCCCTGGGGCGGACGAACACCGGGGAGCTGTTTTTT	CASSSLGRTNTGELFF
-	many	TRBV27	TRBJ2-5	TGTGCCAGCAGTTCCAGGTGGCAAGAGACCCAGTACTTC	CASSSRWQETQYF
-	-	TRBV11-2	TRBJ1-3	TGTGCCAGCAGCTCCCTCGGGGGGGCTGGAAACACCATATATTTT	CASSSLGGAGNTIYF
-	-	TRBV20-1	TRBJ2-7	TGCAGTGCTAGCACGCGGAACGAGCAGTACTTC	CSASTRNEQYF
-	-	TRBV5-6	TRBJ2-5	TGTGCCAGTGACACCTGGGGGCTCACCCAAGAGACCCAGTACTTC	CASDTWGLTQETQYF
-	few	TRBV9	TRBJ1-1	TGTGCCAGCAGCCAAGGAAACACTGAAGCTTTCTTT	CASSQGNTEAFF
TRBD2	few	TRBV20-1	TRBJ2-3	TGCAGTGCTAGCGGGACTAGGAGGGCAGATACGCAGTATTTT	CSASGTRRADTQYF